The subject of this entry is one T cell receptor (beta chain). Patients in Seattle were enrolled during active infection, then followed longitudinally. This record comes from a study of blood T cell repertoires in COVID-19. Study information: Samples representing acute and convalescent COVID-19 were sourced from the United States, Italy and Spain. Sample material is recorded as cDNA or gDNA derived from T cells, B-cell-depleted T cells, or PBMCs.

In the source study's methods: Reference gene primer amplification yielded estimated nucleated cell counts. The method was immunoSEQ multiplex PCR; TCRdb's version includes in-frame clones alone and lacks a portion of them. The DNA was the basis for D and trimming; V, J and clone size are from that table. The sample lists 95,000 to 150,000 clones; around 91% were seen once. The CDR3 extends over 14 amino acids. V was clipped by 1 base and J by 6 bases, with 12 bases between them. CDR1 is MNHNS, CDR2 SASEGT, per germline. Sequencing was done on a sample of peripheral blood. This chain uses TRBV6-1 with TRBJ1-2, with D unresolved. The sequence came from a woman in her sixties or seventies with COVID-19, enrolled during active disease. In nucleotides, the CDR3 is TGTGCCAGCAGTGAAGGGAGACGATCAGATGGCTACACCTTC. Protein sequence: CASSEGRRSDGYTF.